Below, one T cell receptor (beta chain) is given with its context. Its specificity is not known. Some clones are missing from TCRdb's copy, which holds only in-frame ones; the method was immunoSEQ multiplex PCR. The table lists 61,000 or so clones, nearly 85% of them singletons. This entry comes from a study of OX40 agonist ivuxolimab in advanced cancers. Study in general: Dose-escalation cases comprised hepatocellular carcinoma, melanoma, renal cell or head and neck cancer. The eligibility criteria allowed prior anti-PD-1, anti-PD-L1 or anti-CTLA-4 therapy, and under 50% had some. One patient with hepatocellular carcinoma and two with cutaneous melanoma, three in all, had partial responses.

General study points: In the 0.1 to 3.0 mg/kg range, CD4+ and CD8+ blood T cells had expanded clonally by week 6.

The CDR3 runs to 15 residues. The V and J ends lost 5 bases and 6 bases, in that order; junction bases with no gene match: 10. Looked up from germline, CDR1 is SNHLY and CDR2 is FYNNEI. The J gene is TRBJ2-3, the V gene TRBV2, with 8 bases fitting TRBD1. The sample in question was CD4+ or CD8+ T cells sorted from blood, obtained in a trial of the OX40 agonist ivuxolimab. This receptor was identified in an adult with an advanced solid tumor such as melanoma, head and neck, liver or kidney cancer. In DNA form, the CDR3 reads TGTGCCAGCAGTATAGAGGCAGGGGGCTCGGATACGCAGTATTTT. It is translated as CASSIEAGGSDTQYF.